This T cell receptor beta chain was sequenced during a study of T cell repertoires in ileal Crohn's disease. Across the study: Patients had a median roughly 8-year disease duration, and less than 40% were active smokers. Whole-study findings and limits: High-frequency clones were more common in sorted CD8 than CD4 cells.

Data came from immunoSEQ multiplex PCR; TCRdb stores just in-frame clones and leaves some out. Here the sample spans approximately 13,000 clones, roughly 84% being singletons. CDR1 is MDHEN, CDR2 SYDVKM, per germline. The ends lost 6 bases at V and 7 bases at J; junction bases unmatched: 10. This CDR3 is 14 amino acids long. This clone has a single count. What it recognizes is unknown. The sequence derives from an adult with Crohn's disease. V and J are TRBV28 and TRBJ1-1; 8 nucleotides line up with TRBD1. Sample: ileal tissue. The CDR3 DNA follows: TGTGCCAGCAGGCAGACAGGGGTAGTGGGTGAAGCTTTCTTT. It yields the protein CASRQTGVVGEAFF.